Detailed here is one T cell receptor (beta chain). This clone has a handful of counts. The antigen it recognizes is unknown. Qualities for individual bases were not recorded, and no much larger clone is one base off. This specimen belongs to a study of radiotherapy plus CTLA-4 blockade in lung cancer listed by TCRdb under 2018. Background for the entire study: Among the enrolled patients, approximately 18% had an objective response, and 25% to 40% reached disease control.

The CDR3 goes from the cysteine to the phenylalanine over 14 residues. Only the CDR3 DNA stays, 42 bases, in frame from base 1. The junction shows trimming of 0 bases on V and 5 bases on J, plus 10 bases between the germline ends. CDR1 and CDR2, per the germline V gene, are LGHNA and YSLEER. The protocol used for the library was the immunoSEQ multiplex PCR assay. The source is immuneACCESS, and TCRdb retained only in-frame sequences with V and J called. Part of the clones is not carried over; for the studies checked, unresolved V genes explain less than half of this, and the remainder is unexplained. The sample contains some 74,000 clones, 78% of them found a single time. Jointly, the top ten make up around 7% of the sample. Focal radiation therapy combined with CTLA-4 blockade (ipilimumab) was tested in patients with chemo-refractory metastatic non-small-cell lung cancer. What the work shows at the level of the full study, not this receptor alone: TCR clones derived from tumors expanded in peripheral blood after treatment with radiotherapy and ipilimumab. Early dynamic changes in blood T cell clones, together with increased serum interferon-beta after radiation, were reported as the strongest predictors of response.

This clonotype was sampled from a human donor with non-small cell lung cancer who had a complete response to radiotherapy plus ipilimumab. The rearranged chain carries TRBV4-3 and TRBJ1-2, with the D gene not confidently named. The source material was peripheral blood, sampled from a patient treated with radiotherapy plus ipilimumab. This receptor has the CDR3 CASSQDWTIYGYTF. The nucleotide sequence reads as follows: TGCGCCAGCAGCCAAGATTGGACGATTTATGGCTACACCTTC.